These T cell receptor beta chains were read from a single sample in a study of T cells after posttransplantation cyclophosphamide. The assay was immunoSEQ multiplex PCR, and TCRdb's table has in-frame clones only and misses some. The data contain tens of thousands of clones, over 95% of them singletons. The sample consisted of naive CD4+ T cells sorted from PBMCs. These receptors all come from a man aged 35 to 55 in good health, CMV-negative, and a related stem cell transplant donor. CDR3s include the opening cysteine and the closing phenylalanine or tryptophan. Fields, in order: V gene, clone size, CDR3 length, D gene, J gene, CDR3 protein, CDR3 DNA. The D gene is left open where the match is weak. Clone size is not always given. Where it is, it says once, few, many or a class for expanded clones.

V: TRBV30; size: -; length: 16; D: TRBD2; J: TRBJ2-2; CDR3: CAWSIHSGRLIGELFF; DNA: TGTGCCTGGAGTATCCATAGCGGGAGGTTGATCGGGGAGCTGTTTTTT
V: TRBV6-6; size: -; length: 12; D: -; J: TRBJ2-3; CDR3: CASSLLTDTQYF; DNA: TGTGCCAGCAGTTTGTTAACAGATACGCAGTATTTT
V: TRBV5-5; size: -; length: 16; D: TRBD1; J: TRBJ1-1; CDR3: CASSWSRRQGDSEAFF; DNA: TGTGCCAGCAGCTGGAGCCGGAGACAGGGTGATTCTGAAGCTTTCTTT
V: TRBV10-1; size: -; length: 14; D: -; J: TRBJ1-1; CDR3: CASRLDRMNTEAFF; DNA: TGCGCCAGCAGGTTGGACAGAATGAACACTGAAGCTTTCTTT
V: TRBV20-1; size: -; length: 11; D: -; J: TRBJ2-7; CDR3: CSAPWSYEQYF; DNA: TGCAGTGCGCCGTGGAGCTACGAGCAGTACTTC
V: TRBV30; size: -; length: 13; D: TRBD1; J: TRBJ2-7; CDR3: CAWSTGQGFEQYF; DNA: TGTGCCTGGAGTACGGGACAGGGATTCGAGCAGTACTTC
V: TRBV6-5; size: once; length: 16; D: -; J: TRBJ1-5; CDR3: CASSSAGARLGQPQHF; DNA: TGTGCCAGCAGTTCCGCGGGGGCAAGGTTGGGACAGCCCCAGCATTTT
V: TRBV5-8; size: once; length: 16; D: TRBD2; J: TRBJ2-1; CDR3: CASSGGVAGAYNEQFF; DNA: TGTGCCAGCAGCGGGGGAGTAGCGGGAGCCTACAATGAGCAGTTCTTC
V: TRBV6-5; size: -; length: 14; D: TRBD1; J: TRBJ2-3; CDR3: CASRGTGSTDTQYF; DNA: TGTGCCAGCAGGGGGACAGGGAGCACAGATACGCAGTATTTT
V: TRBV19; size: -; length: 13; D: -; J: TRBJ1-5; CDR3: CASSTGRREPQHF; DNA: TGTGCCAGTAGTACGGGGAGAAGGGAGCCCCAGCATTTT
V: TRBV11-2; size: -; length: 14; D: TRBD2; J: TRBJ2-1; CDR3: CASSLGGGSNEQFF; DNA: TGTGCCAGCAGCTTAGGGGGCGGGAGTAATGAGCAGTTCTTC
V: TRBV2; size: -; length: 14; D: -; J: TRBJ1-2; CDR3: CASSVTGTTYGYTF; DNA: TGTGCCAGCAGTGTTACCGGGACAACCTATGGCTACACCTTC
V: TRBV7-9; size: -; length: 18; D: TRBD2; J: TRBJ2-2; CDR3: CASSLLGLAELNTGELFF; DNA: TGTGCCAGCAGCTTATTGGGACTAGCGGAGCTTAACACCGGGGAGCTGTTTTTT
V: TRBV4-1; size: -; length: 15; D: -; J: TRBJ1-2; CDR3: CASSQDRGRIYGYTF; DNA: TGCGCCAGCAGCCAAGATCGGGGGAGGATCTATGGCTACACCTTC
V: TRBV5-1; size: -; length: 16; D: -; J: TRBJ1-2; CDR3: CASSLTGSSELYGYTF; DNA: TGCGCCAGCAGCTTGACAGGGAGCTCGGAACTCTATGGCTACACCTTC
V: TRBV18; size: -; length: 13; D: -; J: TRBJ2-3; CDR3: CASSPPAADTQYF; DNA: TGTGCCAGCTCACCACCAGCGGCAGATACGCAGTATTTT
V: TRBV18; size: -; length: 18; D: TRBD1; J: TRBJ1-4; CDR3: CASSPRTGGQGENEKLFF; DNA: TGTGCCAGCTCACCACGGACAGGGGGACAAGGAGAGAATGAAAAACTGTTTTTT
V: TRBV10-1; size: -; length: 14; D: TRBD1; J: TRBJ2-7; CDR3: CASSEGTGSYEQYF; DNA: TGCGCCAGCAGTGAGGGGACAGGCTCCTACGAGCAGTACTTC
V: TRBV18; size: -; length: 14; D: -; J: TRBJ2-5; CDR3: CASSPGGTEETQYF; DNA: TGTGCCAGCTCACCGGGCGGGACGGAAGAGACCCAGTACTTC
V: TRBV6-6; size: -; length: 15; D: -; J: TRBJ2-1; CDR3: CASSPPGGPYNEQFF; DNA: TGTGCCAGCAGCCCCCCAGGGGGGCCCTACAATGAGCAGTTCTTC
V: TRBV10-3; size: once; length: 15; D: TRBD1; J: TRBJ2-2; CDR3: CAISEGDSTTGELFF; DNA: TGTGCCATCAGTGAGGGGGACAGCACCACCGGGGAGCTGTTTTTT
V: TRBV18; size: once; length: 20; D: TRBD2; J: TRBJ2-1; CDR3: CASSSPGLAGGLHSYNEQFF; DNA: TGTGCCAGCTCCTCACCGGGACTAGCGGGAGGACTTCACTCCTACAATGAGCAGTTCTTC
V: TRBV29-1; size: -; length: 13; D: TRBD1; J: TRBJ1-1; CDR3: CSVGGQGNAEAFF; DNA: TGCAGCGTTGGGGGACAGGGGAACGCTGAAGCTTTCTTT
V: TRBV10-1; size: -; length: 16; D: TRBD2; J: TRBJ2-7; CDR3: CASSEWASGNTYEQYF; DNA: TGCGCCAGCAGTGAGTGGGCTAGCGGGAATACCTACGAGCAGTACTTC
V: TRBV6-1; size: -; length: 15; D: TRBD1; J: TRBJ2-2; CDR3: CASSEGQGGIGELFF; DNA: TGTGCCAGCAGTGAGGGACAGGGGGGAATCGGGGAGCTGTTTTTT
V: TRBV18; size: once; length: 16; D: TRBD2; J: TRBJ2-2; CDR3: CASSPGLAGANGELFF; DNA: TGTGCCAGCTCACCAGGGCTAGCGGGAGCGAACGGGGAGCTGTTTTTT
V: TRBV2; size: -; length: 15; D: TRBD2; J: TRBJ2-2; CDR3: CASRRTSQNTGELFF; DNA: TGTGCCAGCAGGAGGACTAGCCAAAACACCGGGGAGCTGTTTTTT
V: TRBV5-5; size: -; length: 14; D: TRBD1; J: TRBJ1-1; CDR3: CASSWGTGDTEAFF; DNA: TGTGCCAGCAGCTGGGGGACAGGAGACACTGAAGCTTTCTTT
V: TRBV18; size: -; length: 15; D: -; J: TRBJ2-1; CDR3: CASSLPSAPRNEQFF; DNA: TGTGCCAGCTCACTACCTAGCGCCCCCCGAAATGAGCAGTTCTTC
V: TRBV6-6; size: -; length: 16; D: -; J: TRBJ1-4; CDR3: CASSSSDRATNEKLFF; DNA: TGTGCCAGCAGTTCCTCCGACAGAGCAACTAATGAAAAACTGTTTTTT
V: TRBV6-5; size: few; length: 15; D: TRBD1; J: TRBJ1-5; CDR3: CASSYSARGPQPQHF; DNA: TGTGCCAGCAGTTACTCGGCCAGGGGGCCACAGCCCCAGCATTTT
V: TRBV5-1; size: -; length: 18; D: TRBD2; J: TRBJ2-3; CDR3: CASSLATSTSGSTDTQYF; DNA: TGCGCCAGCAGCTTGGCGACCTCTACTAGCGGGAGCACAGATACGCAGTATTTT
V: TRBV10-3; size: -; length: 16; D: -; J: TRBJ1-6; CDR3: CAISESTPADNSPLHF; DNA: TGTGCCATCAGTGAGTCGACTCCGGCAGATAATTCACCCCTCCACTTT
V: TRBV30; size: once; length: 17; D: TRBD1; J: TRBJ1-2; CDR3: CAWSVRGQGGLYYGYTF; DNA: TGTGCCTGGAGTGTTCGCGGACAGGGGGGCCTATACTATGGCTACACCTTC
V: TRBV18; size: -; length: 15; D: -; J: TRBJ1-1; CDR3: CASSPPARGNTEAFF; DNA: TGTGCCAGCTCACCACCGGCGCGGGGTAACACTGAAGCTTTCTTT
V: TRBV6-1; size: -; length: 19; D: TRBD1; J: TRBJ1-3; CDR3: CASSEWFTYRGSSGNTIYF; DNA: TGTGCCAGCAGTGAATGGTTCACATACAGGGGTAGCTCTGGAAACACCATATATTTT
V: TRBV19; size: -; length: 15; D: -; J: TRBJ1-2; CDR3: CASSANQALRYGYTF; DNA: TGTGCCAGTAGTGCAAACCAGGCGCTCCGCTATGGCTACACCTTC
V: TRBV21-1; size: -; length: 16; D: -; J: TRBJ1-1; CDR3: CASSKIGTVRNTEAFF; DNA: TGTGCCAGCAGCAAAATAGGGACAGTTAGGAACACTGAAGCTTTCTTT
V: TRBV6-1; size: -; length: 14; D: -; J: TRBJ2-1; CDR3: CASWGDGGYNEQFF; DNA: TGTGCCAGCTGGGGGGACGGAGGCTACAATGAGCAGTTCTTC
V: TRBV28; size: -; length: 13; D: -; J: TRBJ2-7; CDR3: CASSQGSHYEQYF; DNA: TGTGCCAGCAGTCAGGGAAGCCACTACGAGCAGTACTTC
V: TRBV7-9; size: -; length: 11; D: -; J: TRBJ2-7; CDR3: CASSQEGEQYF; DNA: TGTGCCAGCAGCCAAGAGGGCGAGCAGTACTTC
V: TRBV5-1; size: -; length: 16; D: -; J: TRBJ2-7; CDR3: CASSLNTAALSYEQYF; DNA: TGCGCCAGCAGCTTGAATACGGCGGCTTTGTCCTACGAGCAGTACTTC
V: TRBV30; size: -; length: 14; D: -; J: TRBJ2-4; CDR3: CAWNDRIAKNIQYF; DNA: TGTGCCTGGAACGACAGGATAGCCAAAAACATTCAGTACTTC
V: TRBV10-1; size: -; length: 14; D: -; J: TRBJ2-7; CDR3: CASSGYASSYEQYF; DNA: TGCGCCAGCAGTGGATACGCCAGCTCCTACGAGCAGTACTTC
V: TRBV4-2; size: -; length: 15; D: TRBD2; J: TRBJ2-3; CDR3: CASSQAQGGTDTQYF; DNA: TGTGCCAGCAGCCAAGCGCAGGGAGGGACAGATACGCAGTATTTT
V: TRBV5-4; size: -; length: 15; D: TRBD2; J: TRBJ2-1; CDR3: CASSLSGRANNEQFF; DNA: TGTGCCAGCAGCCTTAGCGGGAGGGCCAACAATGAGCAGTTCTTC
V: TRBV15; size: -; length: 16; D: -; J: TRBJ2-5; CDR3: CATSSQYTGSGETQYF; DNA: TGTGCCACCAGCAGCCAATATACAGGGTCGGGAGAGACCCAGTACTTC
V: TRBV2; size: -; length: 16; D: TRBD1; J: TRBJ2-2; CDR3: CASSSGTGGNTGELFF; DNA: TGTGCCAGCAGTTCCGGGACAGGGGGGAACACCGGGGAGCTGTTTTTT